Listed here is a single T cell receptor (beta chain). The CDR3 is made up of 14 amino acids. Per germline, CDR1 SGHTA and CDR2 FQGNSA. The V gene end was trimmed by 5 bases and the J gene end by 5 bases; junction bases not matched to a gene: 6. The data derive from a study of blood T cell repertoires in COVID-19. The overall study: Nucleic acid was either cDNA or gDNA, and it came from T cells, B-cell-depleted T cells, or PBMCs.

In the authors' workflow: Estimated nucleated cell counts came from reference gene primer amplification. The protocol was immunoSEQ multiplex PCR, while the TCRdb copy is restricted to in-frame clones and leaves out a portion. The V and J calls and the clone size are those of that table, but D and trimming were determined from the DNA. The repertoire holds 130,000 to 150,000 clones, with around 79% as singletons. In Seattle, patients joined the study during active infection and were tracked longitudinally. This TCR was sampled from a woman aged 70-85 years with COVID-19, enrolled during active disease. Material for sequencing was peripheral blood. V usage is TRBV7-2 and J usage is TRBJ1-5, with 7 bases matching TRBD1. The CDR3 is CASSLVGTDQPQHF. In DNA, the CDR3 is TGTGCCAGCAGCCTCGTCGGGACAGATCAGCCCCAGCATTTT. The full variable domain, completed using reference TRBV7-2 and TRBJ1-5, is GAGVSQSPSNKVTEKGKDVELRCDPISGHTALYWYRQSLGQGLEFLIYFQGNSAPDKSGLPSDRFSAERTGGSVSTLTIQRTQQEDSAVYLCASSLVGTDQPQHFGDGTRLSIL.